This T cell receptor beta chain was captured in a study of regulatory T cells in long-lasting Graves disease. Study-level background: Persistent cases were those of Graves' disease that involved over 5 years of antithyroid drugs with positive TSH receptor antibodies.

The time point: persistent/refractory GD, antithyroid drugs over 5 years with positive TRAb. With RNA extracted from PBMCs as input, the TCR library was made. This clonotype was found many times. There are 14 residues in the CDR3. CDR1 and CDR2 (germline): MNHEY, SMNVEV (reference sequence). V was trimmed by 5 bases and J by 5 bases, leaving 15 bases between them. Both iRepertoire HTBI primers and Arm-PCR of CDR3 regions were used to build the TCR beta libraries. TCRdb re-called the multiplex PCR reads with MiXCR, one entry per CDR3 protein. The table includes some 370,000 distinct CDR3 sequences, around 23% detected once.

The source is a woman aged 40 to 50 with Graves disease. The starting material was peripheral blood mononuclear cells (PBMCs), obtained when the disease was refractory, from a patient treated with antithyroid drugs. The chain couples TRBV27 to TRBJ2-5; D is ambiguous. CDR3 sequence: CASSPGLGRETQYF. As DNA, the CDR3 is TGTGCCAGCAGTCCGGGCCTCGGGCGGGAGACCCAGTACTTC.